The entry below describes one T cell receptor beta chain. No antigen is known for it. The data were taken from a study of monozygotic twins with inflammatory bowel disease. The study's findings and limits: The data offered no way to tell different T cell subtypes apart. The co-twins with IBD showed lower TCRbeta diversity (inverse Simpson) than their healthy siblings.

Researchers used template switching to add UMIs featuring a 6-nucleotide sample barcode. cDNA for TCRalpha and TCRbeta was amplified by nested PCRs of roughly 17 then 8 to 10 cycles. Following a re-call of the 5' RACE reads, TCRdb has one entry per CDR3 protein and lacks DNA. Its table records hundreds of thousands of distinct CDR3 sequences. This CDR3 is built from 17 residues. Germline V gives CDR1 SEHNR, CDR2 FQNEAQ (reference sequence). The TCR sequence derives from a human donor with ulcerative colitis or Crohn's disease, or a healthy co-twin of an affected twin (not recorded which). The chain combines TRBV7-9 with TRBJ2-2; absent DNA, TCRdb's TRBD1 call cannot be checked. Sequenced: blood. This chain's CDR3 is CASSEYRATLDTGELFF.